At least ten counts were recorded for the clone carrying this TCR beta chain. As yet, its antigen is unknown. TCRdb ran MiXCR on the multiplex PCR reads and lists one entry per CDR3 protein. Of roughly 220,000 distinct CDR3 sequences detected, less than 40% appear once; the ten largest clones hold about 3.9%. The data belong to a study of breast tumors, draining lymph nodes, adjacent tissues. Study observations and caveats: Tumor TCR diversity was below lymph nodes but above nontumor tissue.

Breast cancer patients provided tissue from their axillary draining lymph nodes. V lost 1 base and J 3 bases, leaving 7 bases between the germline ends. Germline V gives CDR1 SGHRS, CDR2 YFSETQ. This CDR3 has 13 amino acids. The chain recombines TRBV5-1 with TRBJ1-2; unclear D gene. Sequencing was performed on axillary lymph node tissue. The origin of this receptor is a female donor with breast cancer. Some clones in this sample may be carry-over from other donors' samples. The CDR3 here is CASSLRGDYGYTF. DNA for the CDR3: TGCGCCAGCAGCTTGCGGGGAGACTATGGCTACACCTTC.